The clone carrying this T cell receptor (beta chain) was recorded a few times. This sample is drawn from a study of blood T cell repertoires in COVID-19. Measured with immunoSEQ multiplex PCR; TCRdb has only the in-frame clones, and not every one. This sample yields fewer than 250,000 clones, of which approximately 84% are seen a single time; 3% to 3.5% belongs to the top ten. CDR3 length equals 13 residues. V was pared by 2 bases and J by 10 bases, with 6 bases of the junction left unmatched. Germline CDR1 GTSNPN, CDR2 SVGIG (reference sequence). The source material was PBMCs or T cells enriched from blood (not recorded which). V usage is TRBV30 and J usage is TRBJ2-7; 12 nucleotides align to TRBD2. This TCR was sampled from a woman in her twenties or thirties who had recovered from COVID-19. The CDR3 region is CAWSPGLAGTQYF. CDR3 coding DNA: TGTGCCTGGAGTCCCGGACTAGCGGGAACACAGTACTTC.